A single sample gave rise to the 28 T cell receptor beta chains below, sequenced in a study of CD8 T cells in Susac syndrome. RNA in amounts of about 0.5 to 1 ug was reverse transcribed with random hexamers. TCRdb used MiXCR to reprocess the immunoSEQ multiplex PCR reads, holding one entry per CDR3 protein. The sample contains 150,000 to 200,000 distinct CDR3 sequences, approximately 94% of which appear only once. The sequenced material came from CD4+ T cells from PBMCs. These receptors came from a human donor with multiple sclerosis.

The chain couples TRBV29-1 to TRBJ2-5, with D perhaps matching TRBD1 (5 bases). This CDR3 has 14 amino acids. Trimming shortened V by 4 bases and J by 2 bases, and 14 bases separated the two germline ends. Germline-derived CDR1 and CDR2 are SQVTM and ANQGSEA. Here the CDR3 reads CSVVVLSGQETQYF. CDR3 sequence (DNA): TGCAGCGTTGTAGTTTTGTCAGGGCAAGAGACCCAGTACTTC.

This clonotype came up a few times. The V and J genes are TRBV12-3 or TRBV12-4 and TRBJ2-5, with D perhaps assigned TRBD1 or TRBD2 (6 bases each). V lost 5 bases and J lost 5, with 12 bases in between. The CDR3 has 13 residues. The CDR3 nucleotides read TGTGCCAGCAGTGCGGGACAAGTGGAGACCCAGTACTTC. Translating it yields CASSAGQVETQYF.

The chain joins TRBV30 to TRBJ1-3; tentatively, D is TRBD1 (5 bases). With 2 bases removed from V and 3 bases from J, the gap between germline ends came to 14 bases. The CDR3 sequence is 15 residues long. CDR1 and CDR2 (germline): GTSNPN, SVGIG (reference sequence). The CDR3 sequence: CAWSMRGLDGNTIYF. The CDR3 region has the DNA TGTGCCTGGAGTATGAGGGGCTTAGATGGAAACACCATATATTTT.

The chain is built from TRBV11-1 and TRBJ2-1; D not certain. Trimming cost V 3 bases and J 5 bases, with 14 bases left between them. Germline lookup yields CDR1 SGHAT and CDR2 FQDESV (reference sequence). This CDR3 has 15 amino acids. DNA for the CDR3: TGTGCCAGCAGCTTCATGGTGGGTCCGGACAATGAGCAGTTCTTC. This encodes CASSFMVGPDNEQFF.

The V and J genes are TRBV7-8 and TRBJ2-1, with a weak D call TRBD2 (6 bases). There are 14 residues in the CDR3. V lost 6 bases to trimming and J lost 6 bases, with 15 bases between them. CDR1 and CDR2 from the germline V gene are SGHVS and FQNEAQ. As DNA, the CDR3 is TGTGCCAGCAGTTCGGAGGGGAAAAGCAATGAGCAGTTCTTC. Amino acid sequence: CASSSEGKSNEQFF.

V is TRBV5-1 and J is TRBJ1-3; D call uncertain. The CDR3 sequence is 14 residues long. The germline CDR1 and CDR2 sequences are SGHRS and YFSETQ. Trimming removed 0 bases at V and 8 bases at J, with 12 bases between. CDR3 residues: CASSLGTEGDTIYF. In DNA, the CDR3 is TGCGCCAGCAGCTTGGGGACGGAGGGAGACACCATATATTTT.

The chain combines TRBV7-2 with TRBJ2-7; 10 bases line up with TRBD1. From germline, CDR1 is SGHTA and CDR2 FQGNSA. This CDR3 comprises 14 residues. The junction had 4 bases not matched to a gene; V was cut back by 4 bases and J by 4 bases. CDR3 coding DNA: TGTGCCAGCAGCTGGACAGGGGGGGAATACGAGCAGTACTTC. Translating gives CASSWTGGEYEQYF.

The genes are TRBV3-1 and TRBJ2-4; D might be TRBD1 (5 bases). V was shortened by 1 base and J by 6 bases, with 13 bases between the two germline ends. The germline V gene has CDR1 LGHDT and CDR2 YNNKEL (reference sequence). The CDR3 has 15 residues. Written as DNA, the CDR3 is TGTGCCAGCAGCCAAGGCTGGGGCAGAAGAAACATTCAGTACTTC. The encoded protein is CASSQGWGRRNIQYF.

This CDR3 is CASSQPRDRGFEQFF. The CDR3 DNA is TGCGCCAGCAGCCAACCCCGGGACAGGGGGTTTGAGCAGTTCTTC. This chain joins TRBV4-1 and TRBJ2-1; 11 positions match TRBD1. Unmatched junction bases numbered 6, after V lost 2 bases and J lost 9 bases. The CDR3 has 15 residues. Per germline, CDR1 MGHRA and CDR2 YSYEKL.

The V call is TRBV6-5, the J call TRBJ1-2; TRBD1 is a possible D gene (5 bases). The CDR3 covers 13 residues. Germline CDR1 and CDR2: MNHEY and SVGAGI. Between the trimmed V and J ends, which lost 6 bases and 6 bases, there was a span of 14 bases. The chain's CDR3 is CASSLTGAHGYTF. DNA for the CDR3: TGTGCCAGCAGCCTCACCGGGGCTCATGGCTACACCTTC.

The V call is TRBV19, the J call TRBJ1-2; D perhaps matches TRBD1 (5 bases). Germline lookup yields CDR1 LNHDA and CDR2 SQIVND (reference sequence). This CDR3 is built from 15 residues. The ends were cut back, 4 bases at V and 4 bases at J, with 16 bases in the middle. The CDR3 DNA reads TGTGCCAGTAGTAACCACAGGAGAACCATCTATGGCTACACCTTC. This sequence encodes CASSNHRRTIYGYTF.

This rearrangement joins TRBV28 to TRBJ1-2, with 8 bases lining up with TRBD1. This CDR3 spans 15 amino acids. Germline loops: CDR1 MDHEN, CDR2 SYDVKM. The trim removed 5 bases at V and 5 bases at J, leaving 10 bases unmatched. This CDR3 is CASSRPGTGTYGYTF. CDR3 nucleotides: TGTGCCAGCAGTCGTCCCGGGACAGGAACTTATGGCTACACCTTC.

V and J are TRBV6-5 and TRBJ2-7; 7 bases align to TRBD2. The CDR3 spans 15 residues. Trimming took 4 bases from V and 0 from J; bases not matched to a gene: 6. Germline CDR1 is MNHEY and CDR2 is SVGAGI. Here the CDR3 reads CASSSTSRSSYEQYF. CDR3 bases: TGTGCCAGCAGTTCGACTAGCCGCAGCTCCTACGAGCAGTACTTC.

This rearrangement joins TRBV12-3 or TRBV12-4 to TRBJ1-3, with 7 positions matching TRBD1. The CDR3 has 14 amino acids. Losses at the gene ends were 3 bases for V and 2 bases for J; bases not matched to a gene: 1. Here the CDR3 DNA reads TGTGCCAGCAGTTTCGGGACAGCTGGAAACACCATATATTTT. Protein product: CASSFGTAGNTIYF.

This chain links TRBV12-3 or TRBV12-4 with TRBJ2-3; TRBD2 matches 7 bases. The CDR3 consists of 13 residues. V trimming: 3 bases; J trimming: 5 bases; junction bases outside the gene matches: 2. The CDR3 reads CASSFPSGDTQYF. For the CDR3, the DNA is TGTGCCAGCAGTTTTCCTAGCGGAGATACGCAGTATTTT.

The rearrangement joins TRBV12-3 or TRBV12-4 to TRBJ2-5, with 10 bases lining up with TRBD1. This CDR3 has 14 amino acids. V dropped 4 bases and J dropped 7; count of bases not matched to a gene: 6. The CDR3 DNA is TGTGCCAGCAGTTCGGACAGGGGGTTGGGGACCCAGTACTTC. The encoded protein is CASSSDRGLGTQYF.

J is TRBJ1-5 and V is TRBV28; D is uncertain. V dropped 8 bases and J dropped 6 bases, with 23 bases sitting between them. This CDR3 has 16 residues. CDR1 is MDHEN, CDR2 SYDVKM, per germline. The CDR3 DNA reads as TGTGCCAGCCGATCCTCTTCGGGCGGTTGGGGTCAGCCCCAGCATTTT. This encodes CASRSSSGGWGQPQHF.

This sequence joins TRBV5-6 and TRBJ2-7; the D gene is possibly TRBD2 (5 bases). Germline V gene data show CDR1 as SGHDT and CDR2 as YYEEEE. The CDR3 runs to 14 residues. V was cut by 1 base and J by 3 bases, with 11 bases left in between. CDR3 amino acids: CASSLFPAGYEQYF. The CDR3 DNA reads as TGTGCCAGCAGCTTGTTTCCGGCGGGCTACGAGCAGTACTTC.

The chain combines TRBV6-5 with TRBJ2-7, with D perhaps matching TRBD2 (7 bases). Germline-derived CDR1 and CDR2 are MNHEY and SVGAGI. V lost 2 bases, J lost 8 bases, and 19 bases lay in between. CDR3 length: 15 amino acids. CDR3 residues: CASSYRGGQGYKQYF. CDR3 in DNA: TGTGCCAGCAGTTACAGGGGGGGGCAGGGTTATAAGCAGTACTTC.

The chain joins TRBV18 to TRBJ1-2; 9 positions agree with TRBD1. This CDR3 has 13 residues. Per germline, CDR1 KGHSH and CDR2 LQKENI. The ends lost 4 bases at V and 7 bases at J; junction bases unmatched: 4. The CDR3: CASSLGQGIGYTF. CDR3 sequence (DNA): TGTGCCAGCTCACTGGGACAGGGTATTGGCTACACCTTC.

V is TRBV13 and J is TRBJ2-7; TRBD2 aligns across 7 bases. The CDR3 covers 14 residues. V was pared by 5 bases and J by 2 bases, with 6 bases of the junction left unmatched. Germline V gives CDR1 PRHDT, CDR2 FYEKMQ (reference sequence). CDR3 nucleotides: TGTGCCAGCAGCCGCGGGAGTCCAACCTACGAGCAGTACTTC. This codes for CASSRGSPTYEQYF.

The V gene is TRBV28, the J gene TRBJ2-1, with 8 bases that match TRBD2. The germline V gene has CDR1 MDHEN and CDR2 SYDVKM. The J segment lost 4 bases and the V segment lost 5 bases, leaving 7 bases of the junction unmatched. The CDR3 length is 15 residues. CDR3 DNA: TGTGCCAGCAGTCCCGCGGGGGGTAGGTACAATGAGCAGTTCTTC. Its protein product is CASSPAGGRYNEQFF.

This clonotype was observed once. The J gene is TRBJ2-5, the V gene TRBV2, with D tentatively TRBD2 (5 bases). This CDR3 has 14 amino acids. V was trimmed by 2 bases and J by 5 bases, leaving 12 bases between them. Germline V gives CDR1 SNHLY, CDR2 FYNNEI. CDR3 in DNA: TGTGCCAGCAGTGAAATCTGGACTGCGGAGACCCAGTACTTC. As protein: CASSEIWTAETQYF.

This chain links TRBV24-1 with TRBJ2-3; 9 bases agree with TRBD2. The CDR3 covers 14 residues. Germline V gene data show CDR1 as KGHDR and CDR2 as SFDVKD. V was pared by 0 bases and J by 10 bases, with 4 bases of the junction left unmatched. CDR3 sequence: CATSDLGTSFAQYF. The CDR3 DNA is TGTGCCACCAGTGATTTGGGGACTAGCTTCGCGCAGTATTTT.

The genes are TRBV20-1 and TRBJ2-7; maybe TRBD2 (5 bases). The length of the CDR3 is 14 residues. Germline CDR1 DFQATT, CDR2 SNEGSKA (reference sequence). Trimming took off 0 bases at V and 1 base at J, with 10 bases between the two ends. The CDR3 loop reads CSARDMRRSYEQYF. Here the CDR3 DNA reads TGCAGTGCTAGAGATATGCGGAGGTCCTACGAGCAGTACTTC.

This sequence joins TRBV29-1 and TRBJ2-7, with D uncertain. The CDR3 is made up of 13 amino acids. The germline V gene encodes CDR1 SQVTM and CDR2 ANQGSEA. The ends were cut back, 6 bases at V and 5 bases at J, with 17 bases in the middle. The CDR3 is CSVGPRPLDEQYF. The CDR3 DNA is TGCAGCGTAGGACCCCGTCCCTTGGACGAGCAGTACTTC.

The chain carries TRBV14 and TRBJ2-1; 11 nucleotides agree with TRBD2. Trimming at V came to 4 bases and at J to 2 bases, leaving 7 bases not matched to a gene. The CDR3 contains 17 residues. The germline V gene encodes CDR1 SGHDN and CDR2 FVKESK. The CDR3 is CASSRETSGKAYNEQFF. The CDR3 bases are TGTGCCAGCAGCCGCGAGACTAGCGGGAAAGCCTACAATGAGCAGTTCTTC.

CDR3: CASSQGLAGYQETQYF. In DNA form, the CDR3 reads TGTGCCAGCAGCCAGGGTCTAGCGGGGTACCAAGAGACCCAGTACTTC. The chain joins TRBV3-1 to TRBJ2-5, with TRBD2 identical over 9 bases. Per germline, CDR1 LGHDT and CDR2 YNNKEL (reference sequence). The CDR3 is 16 residues long. V was clipped by 3 bases and J by 0 bases; unmatched bases: 5.